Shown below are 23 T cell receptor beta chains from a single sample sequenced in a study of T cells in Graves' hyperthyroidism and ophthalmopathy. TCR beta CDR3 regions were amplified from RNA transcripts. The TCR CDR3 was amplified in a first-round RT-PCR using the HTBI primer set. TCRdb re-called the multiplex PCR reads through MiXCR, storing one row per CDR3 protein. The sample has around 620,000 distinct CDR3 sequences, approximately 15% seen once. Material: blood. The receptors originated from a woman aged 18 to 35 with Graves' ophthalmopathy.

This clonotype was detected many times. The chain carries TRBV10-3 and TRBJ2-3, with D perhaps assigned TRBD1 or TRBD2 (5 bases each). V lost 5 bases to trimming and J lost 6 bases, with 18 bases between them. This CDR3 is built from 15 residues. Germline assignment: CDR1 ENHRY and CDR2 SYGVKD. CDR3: CAISSGGPSMDTQYF. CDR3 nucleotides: TGTGCCATCAGTAGTGGGGGACCAAGCATGGATACGCAGTATTTT.

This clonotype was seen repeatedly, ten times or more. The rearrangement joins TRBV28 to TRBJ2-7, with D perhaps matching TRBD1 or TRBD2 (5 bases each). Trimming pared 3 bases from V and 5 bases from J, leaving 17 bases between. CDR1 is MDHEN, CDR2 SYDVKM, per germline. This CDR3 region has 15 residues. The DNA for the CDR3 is TGTGCCAGCAGTTTTCAAGGGACGGGCGCCAACGAGCAGTACTTC. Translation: CASSFQGTGANEQYF.

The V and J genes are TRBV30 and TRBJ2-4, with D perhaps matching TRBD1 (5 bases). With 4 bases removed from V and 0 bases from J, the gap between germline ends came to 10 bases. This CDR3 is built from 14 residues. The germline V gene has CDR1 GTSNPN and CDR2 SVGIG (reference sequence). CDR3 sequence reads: CAWKTQGAKNIQYF. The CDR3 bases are TGTGCCTGGAAAACGCAGGGAGCCAAAAACATTCAGTACTTC.

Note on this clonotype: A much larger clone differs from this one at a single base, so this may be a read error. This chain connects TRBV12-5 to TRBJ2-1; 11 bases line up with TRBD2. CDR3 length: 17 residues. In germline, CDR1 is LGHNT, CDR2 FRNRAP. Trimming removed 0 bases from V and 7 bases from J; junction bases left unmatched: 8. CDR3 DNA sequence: TGTGCTAGTGGTTTGGTCATCCTAGCGGGAGGAGTTAATGAGCAGTTCTTC. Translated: CASGLVILAGGVNEQFF.

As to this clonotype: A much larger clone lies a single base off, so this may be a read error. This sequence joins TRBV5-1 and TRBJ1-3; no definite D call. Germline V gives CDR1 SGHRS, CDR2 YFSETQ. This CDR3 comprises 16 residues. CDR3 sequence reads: CASSFSPGNSRNTIYF. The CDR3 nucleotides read TGTGCCAGCAGCTTCTCCCCAGGCAACTCTCGAAACACCATATATTTT.

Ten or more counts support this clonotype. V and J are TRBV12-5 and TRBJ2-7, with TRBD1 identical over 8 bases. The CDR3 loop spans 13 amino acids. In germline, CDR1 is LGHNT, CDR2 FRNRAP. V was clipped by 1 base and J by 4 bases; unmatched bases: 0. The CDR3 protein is CASGLDRGYEQYF. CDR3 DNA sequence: TGTGCTAGTGGTTTGGACAGGGGGTACGAGCAGTACTTC.

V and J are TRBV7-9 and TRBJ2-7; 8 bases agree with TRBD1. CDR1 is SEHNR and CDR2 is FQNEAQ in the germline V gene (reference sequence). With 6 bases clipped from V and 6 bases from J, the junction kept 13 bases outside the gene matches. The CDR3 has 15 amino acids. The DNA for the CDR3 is TGTGCCAGCAGTAGGCAACAGGGGGGCCTCGGCGAGCAGTACTTC. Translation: CASSRQQGGLGEQYF.

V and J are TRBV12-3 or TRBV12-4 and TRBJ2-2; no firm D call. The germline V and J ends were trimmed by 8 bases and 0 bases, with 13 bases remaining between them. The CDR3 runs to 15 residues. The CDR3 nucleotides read TGTGCCAGCTCACCACCGTCTTCGAACACCGGGGAGCTGTTTTTT. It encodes CASSPPSSNTGELFF.

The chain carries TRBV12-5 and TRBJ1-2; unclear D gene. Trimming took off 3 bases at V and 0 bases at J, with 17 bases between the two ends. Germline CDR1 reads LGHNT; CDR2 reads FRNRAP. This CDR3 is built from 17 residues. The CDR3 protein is CASGFFTVRAPNYGYTF. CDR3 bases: TGTGCTAGTGGTTTTTTCACCGTTCGGGCCCCTAACTATGGCTACACCTTC.

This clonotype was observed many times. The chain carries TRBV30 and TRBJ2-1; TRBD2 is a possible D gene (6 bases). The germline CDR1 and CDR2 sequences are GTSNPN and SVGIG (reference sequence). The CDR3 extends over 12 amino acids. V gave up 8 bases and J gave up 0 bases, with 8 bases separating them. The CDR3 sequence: CAISGSYNEQFF. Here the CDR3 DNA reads TGTGCCATTAGCGGCTCCTACAATGAGCAGTTCTTC.

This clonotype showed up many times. CDR3 amino acids: CASSSTYRVSYEQYF. The DNA for the CDR3 is TGTGCCAGCAGCTCAACTTACAGGGTCTCCTACGAGCAGTACTTC. The chain recombines TRBV7-9 with TRBJ2-7; perhaps TRBD1 as D (6 bases). The germline V gene has CDR1 SEHNR and CDR2 FQNEAQ (reference sequence). The germline V and J ends were trimmed by 4 bases and 0 bases, with 13 bases remaining between them. This CDR3 has 15 amino acids.

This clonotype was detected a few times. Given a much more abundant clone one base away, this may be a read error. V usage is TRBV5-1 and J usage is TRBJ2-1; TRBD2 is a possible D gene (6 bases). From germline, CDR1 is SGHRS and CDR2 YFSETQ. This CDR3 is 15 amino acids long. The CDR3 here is CVSSSLAESYNEQFF. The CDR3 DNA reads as TGCGTCAGCAGCTCCTTAGCGGAGTCCTACAATGAGCAGTTCTTC.

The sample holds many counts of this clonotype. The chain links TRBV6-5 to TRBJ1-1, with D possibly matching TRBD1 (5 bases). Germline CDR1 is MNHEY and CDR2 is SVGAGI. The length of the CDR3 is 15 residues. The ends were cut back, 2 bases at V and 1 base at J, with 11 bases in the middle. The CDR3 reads CASSYTTGPNTEAFF. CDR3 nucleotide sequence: TGTGCCAGCAGTTACACAACAGGCCCGAACACTGAAGCTTTCTTT.

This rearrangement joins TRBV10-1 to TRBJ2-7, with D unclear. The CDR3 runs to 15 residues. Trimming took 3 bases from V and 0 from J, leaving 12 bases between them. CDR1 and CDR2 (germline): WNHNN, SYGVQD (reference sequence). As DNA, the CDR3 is TGCGCCAGCAGTGATCGTCCGTCCCCCTCCTACGAGCAGTACTTC. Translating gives CASSDRPSPSYEQYF.

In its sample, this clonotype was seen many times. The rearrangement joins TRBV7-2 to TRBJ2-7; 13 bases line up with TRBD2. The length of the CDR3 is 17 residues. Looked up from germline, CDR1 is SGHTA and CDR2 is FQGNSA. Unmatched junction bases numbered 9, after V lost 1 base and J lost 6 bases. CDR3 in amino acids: CASSLDGTSGRACEQYF. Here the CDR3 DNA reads TGTGCCAGCAGCTTAGATGGTACTAGCGGGAGGGCCTGCGAGCAGTACTTC.

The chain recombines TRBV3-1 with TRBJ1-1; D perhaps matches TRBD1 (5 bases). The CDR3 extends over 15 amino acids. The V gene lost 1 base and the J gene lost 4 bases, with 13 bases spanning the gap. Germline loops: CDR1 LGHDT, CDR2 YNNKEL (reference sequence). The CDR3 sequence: CASSQGQGKGTEAFF. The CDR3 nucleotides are TGTGCCAGCAGCCAAGGGCAGGGTAAAGGCACTGAAGCTTTCTTT.

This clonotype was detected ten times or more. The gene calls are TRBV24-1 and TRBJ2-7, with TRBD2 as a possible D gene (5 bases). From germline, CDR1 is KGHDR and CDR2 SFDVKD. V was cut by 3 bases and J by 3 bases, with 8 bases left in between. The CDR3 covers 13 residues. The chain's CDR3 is CATSDGLNYEQYF. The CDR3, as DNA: TGTGCCACCAGTGATGGACTGAACTACGAGCAGTACTTC.

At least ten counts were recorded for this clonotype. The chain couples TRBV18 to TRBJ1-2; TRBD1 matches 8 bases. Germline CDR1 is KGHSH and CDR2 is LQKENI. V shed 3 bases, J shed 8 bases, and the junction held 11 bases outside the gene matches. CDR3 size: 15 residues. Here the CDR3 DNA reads TGTGCCAGCTCACCGCGCGACGGGACAGGTGTAGGCTACACCTTC. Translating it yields CASSPRDGTGVGYTF.

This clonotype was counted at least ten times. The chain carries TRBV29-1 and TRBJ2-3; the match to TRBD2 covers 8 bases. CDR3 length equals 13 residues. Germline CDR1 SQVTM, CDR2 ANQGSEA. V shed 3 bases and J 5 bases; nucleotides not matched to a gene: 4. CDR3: CSVEVTSGDTQYF. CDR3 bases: TGCAGCGTTGAGGTTACTAGCGGAGATACGCAGTATTTT.

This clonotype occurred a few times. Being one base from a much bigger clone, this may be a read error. This CDR3 is CASSPRQGAGETQYF. The CDR3 region has the DNA TGTGCCAGCAGCCCTCGACAGGGGGCAGGGGAGACCCAGTACTTC. The gene calls are TRBV7-9 and TRBJ2-5; 10 nucleotides agree with TRBD1. CDR3 size: 15 residues. V gave up 5 bases and J gave up 5 bases; unmatched junction bases: 8. Germline V CDR1 and CDR2: SEHNR, FQNEAQ (reference sequence).

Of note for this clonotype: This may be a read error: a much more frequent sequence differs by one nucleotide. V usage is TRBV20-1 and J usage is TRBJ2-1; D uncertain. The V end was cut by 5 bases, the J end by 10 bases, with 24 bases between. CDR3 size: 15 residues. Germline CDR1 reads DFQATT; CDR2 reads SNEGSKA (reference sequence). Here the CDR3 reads CSAGLTASHMREQFF. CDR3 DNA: TGCAGTGCTGGCCTGACGGCTTCCCATATGAGAGAGCAGTTCTTC.

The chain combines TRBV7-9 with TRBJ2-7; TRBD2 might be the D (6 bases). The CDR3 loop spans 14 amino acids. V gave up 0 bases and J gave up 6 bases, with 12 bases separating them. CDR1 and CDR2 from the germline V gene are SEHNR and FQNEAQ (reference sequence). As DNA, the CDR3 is TGTGCCAGCAGCTTAGCCGGGAGATTAGTCGAGCAGTACTTC. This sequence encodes CASSLAGRLVEQYF.

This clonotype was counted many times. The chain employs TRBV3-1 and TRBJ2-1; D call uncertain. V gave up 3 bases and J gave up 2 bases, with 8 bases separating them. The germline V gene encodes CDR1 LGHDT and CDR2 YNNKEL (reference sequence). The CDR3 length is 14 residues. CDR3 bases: TGTGCCAGCAGCCAGACCAGTCCCTACAATGAGCAGTTCTTC. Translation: CASSQTSPYNEQFF.